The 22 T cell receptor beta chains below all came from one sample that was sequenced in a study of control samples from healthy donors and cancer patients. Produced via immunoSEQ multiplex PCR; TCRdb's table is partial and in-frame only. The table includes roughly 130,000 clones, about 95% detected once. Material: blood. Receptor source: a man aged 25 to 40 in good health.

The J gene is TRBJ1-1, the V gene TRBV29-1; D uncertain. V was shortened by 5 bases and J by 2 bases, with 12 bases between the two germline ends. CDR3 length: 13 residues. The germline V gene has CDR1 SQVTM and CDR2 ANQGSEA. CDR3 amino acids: CSVRKGRNTEAFF. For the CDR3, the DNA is TGCAGCGTTCGGAAAGGACGCAACACTGAAGCTTTCTTT.

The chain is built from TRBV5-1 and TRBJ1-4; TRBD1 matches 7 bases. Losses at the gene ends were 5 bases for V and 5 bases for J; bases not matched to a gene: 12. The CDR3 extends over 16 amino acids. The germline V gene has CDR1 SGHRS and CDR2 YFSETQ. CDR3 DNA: TGCGCCAGCAGTCTGGGACAGCCCTCTGGGAATGAAAAACTGTTTTTT. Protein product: CASSLGQPSGNEKLFF.

Here the CDR3 reads CASSYGRGYEQYF. As DNA, the CDR3 is TGTGCCAGCAGTTACGGCAGGGGGTACGAGCAGTACTTC. V gene TRBV6-5 combines with J gene TRBJ2-7, with 7 nucleotides matching TRBD1. V dropped 2 bases and J dropped 4; count of bases not matched to a gene: 2. This CDR3 comprises 13 residues. CDR1 and CDR2 from the germline V gene are MNHEY and SVGAGI.

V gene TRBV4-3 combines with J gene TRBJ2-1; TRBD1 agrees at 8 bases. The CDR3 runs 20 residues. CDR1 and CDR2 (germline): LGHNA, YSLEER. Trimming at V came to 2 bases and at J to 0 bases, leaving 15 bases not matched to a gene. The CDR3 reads CASSQPGQGLSLSSYNEQFF. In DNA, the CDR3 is TGCGCCAGCAGCCAACCCGGACAGGGACTTTCCTTAAGCTCCTACAATGAGCAGTTCTTC.

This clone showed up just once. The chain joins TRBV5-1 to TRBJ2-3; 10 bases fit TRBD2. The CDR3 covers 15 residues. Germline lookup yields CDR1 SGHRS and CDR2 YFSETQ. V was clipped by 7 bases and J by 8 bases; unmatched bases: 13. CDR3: CASFPTSGILGTQYF. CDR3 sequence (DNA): TGCGCCAGCTTCCCCACTAGCGGGATTCTCGGTACGCAGTATTTT.

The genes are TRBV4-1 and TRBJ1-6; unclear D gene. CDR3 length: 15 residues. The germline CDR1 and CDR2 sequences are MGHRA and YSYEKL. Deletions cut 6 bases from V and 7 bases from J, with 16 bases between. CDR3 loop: CASSEGVGPNSPLHF. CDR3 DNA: TGCGCCAGCAGTGAGGGTGTTGGGCCGAATTCACCCCTCCACTTT.

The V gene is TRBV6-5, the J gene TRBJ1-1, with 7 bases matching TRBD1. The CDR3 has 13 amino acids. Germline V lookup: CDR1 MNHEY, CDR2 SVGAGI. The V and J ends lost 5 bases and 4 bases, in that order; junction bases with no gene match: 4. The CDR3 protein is CASSTTGLTEAFF. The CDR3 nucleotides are TGTGCCAGCAGTACGACAGGGCTCACTGAAGCTTTCTTT.

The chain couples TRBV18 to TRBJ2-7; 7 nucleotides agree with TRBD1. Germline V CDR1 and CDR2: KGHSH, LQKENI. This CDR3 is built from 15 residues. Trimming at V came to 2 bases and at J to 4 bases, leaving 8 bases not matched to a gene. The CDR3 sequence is CASSPAQGVNYEQYF. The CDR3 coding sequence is TGTGCCAGCTCACCAGCGCAGGGGGTCAATTACGAGCAGTACTTC.

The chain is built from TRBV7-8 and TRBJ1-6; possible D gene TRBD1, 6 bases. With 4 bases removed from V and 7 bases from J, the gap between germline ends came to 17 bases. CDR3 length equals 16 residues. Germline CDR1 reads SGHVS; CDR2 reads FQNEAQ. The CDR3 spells CASSSGQGPLNSPLHF. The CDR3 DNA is TGTGCCAGCAGCTCTGGCCAGGGGCCCCTAAATTCACCCCTCCACTTT.

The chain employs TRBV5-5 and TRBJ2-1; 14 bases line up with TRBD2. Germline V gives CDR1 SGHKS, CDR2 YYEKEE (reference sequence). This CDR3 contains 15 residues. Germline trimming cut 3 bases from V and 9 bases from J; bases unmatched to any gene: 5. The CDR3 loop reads CASSWGLAGDSEQFF. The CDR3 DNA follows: TGTGCCAGCAGCTGGGGACTAGCGGGGGACTCTGAGCAGTTCTTC.

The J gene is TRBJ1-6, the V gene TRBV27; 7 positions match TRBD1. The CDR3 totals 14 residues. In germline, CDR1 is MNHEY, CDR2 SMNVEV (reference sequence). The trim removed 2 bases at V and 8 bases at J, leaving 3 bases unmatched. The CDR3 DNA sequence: TGTGCCAGCAGTTTACAGGGGGGGCATTCACCCCTCCACTTT. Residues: CASSLQGGHSPLHF.

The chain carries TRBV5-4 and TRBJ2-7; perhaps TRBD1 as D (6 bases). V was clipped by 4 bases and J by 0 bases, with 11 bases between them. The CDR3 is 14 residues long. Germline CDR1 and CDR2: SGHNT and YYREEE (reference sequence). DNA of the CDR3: TGTGCCAGCAGCGATAGGGACAACTCCTACGAGCAGTACTTC. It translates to CASSDRDNSYEQYF.

The CDR3 DNA reads TGTGCCTGGAGGGCGCGGGCCTACACCGGGGAGCTGTTTTTT. Translating it yields CAWRARAYTGELFF. The V and J genes are TRBV30 and TRBJ2-2, with D possibly being TRBD2 (5 bases). V was shortened by 3 bases and J by 3 bases, with 11 bases between the two germline ends. CDR3 length: 14 amino acids. The V gene's germline CDR1 is GTSNPN and CDR2 SVGIG (reference sequence).

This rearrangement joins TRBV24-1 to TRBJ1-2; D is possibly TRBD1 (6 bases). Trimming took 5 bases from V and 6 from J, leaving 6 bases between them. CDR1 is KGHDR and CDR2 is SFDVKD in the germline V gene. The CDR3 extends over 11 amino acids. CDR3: CATSAGDGYTF. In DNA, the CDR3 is TGTGCCACCAGTGCAGGGGATGGCTACACCTTC.

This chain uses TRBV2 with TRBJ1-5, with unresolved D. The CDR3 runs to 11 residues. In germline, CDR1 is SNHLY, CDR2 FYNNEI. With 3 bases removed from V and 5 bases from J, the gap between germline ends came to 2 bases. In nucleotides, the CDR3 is TGTGCCAGCAGTGACGATCAGCCCCAGCATTTT. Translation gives CASSDDQPQHF. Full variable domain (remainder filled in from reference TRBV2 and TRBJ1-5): EPEVTQTPSHQVTQMGQEVILRCVPISNHLYFYWYRQILGQKVEFLVSFYNNEISEKSEIFDDQFSVERPDGSNFTLKIRSTKLEDSAMYFCASSDDQPQHFGDGTRLSIL.

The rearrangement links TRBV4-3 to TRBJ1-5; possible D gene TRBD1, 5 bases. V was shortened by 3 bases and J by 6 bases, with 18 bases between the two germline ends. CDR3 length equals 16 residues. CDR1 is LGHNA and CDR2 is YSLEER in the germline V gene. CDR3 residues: CASSHPTEGLGQPQHF. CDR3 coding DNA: TGCGCCAGCAGCCATCCGACTGAGGGGCTTGGTCAGCCCCAGCATTTT.

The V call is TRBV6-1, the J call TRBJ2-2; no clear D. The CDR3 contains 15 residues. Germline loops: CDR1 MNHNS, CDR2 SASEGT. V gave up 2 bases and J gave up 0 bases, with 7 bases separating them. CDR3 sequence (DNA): TGTGCCAGCAGTGAATTGACGGCGAACACCGGGGAGCTGTTTTTT. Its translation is CASSELTANTGELFF.

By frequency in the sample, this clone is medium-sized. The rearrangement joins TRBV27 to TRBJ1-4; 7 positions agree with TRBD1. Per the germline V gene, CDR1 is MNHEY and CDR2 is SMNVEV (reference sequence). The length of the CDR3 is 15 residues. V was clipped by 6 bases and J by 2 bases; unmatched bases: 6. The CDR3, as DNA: TGTGCCAGCAGCCCAGGGGGGGGCACTAATGAAAAACTGTTTTTT. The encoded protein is CASSPGGGTNEKLFF.

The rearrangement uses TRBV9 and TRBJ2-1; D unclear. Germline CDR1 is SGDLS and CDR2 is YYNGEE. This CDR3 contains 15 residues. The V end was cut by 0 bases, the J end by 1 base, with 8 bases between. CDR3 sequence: CASSVGWVSYNEQFF. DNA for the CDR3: TGTGCCAGCAGCGTAGGGTGGGTTTCCTACAATGAGCAGTTCTTC.

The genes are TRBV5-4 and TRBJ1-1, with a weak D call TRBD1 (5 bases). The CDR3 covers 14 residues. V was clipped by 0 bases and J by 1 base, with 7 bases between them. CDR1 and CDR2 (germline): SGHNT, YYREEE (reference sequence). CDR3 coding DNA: TGTGCCAGCAGCTTGGTAACAGGGAACACTGAAGCTTTCTTT. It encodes CASSLVTGNTEAFF.

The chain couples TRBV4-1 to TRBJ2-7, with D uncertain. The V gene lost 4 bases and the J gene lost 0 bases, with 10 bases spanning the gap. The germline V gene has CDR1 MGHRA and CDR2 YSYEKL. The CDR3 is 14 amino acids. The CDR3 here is CASSLHVSSYEQYF. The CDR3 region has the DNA TGCGCCAGCAGCCTACACGTCAGCTCCTACGAGCAGTACTTC.

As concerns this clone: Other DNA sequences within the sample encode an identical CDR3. CDR3 region: CASSRDRSYEQYF. CDR3 coding DNA: TGTGCCAGCAGTCGAGACAGGAGCTACGAGCAGTACTTC. This chain uses TRBV27 with TRBJ2-7, with D possibly being TRBD1 (6 bases). This CDR3 contains 13 residues. Trimming left V 5 bases short and J 3 bases short, with 11 bases between. Germline V gene data show CDR1 as MNHEY and CDR2 as SMNVEV (reference sequence).